The clone carrying this T cell receptor (beta chain) turned up a few times. What it binds is not known. Deletions cut 11 bases from V and 5 bases from J, with 15 bases between. CDR1 and CDR2 from the germline V gene are ENHRY and SYGVKD. The CDR3 loop spans 13 amino acids. TCRdb reanalysed the reads using MiXCR and keeps one entry per CDR3 protein. This table has over 100,000 distinct CDR3 sequences, about 28% appearing once. The source of the sample is a study of T cell repertoires in cytomegalovirus infection. Findings and caveats of the study: HLA-C-restricted CMV clonotypes gave the most frequent clonotype in two of eight donors.

The V call is TRBV10-3, the J call TRBJ2-2; the D is unclear. The clonotype originates from a human donor in good health (CMV status not recorded). Some clones in this sample may be carry-over from other donors' samples. The material sequenced was CD8+ T cells from cultured PBMCs, taken from culture after CMV antigen stimulation. DNA of the CDR3: TGTGCCCTGTTGATTGCGAGTACCGGGGAGCTGTTTTTT. Its translation is CALLIASTGELFF.